This is a list of T cell receptor beta chains from one sample in a study of tissue T cells after allogeneic stem cell transplantation. Generated by immunoSEQ multiplex PCR, the TCRdb table keeps only in-frame clones and is missing some. Of approximately 6,500 clones in the sample, around three quarters were seen once. This specimen was tissue from the rectum, taken at autopsy. The source is a woman aged 18 to 50 with breast cancer. The conserved cysteine and the conserved F or W are not part of the CDR3 here. Each record gives: V gene, J gene, CDR3 protein.

V: TRBV7-2
J: TRBJ2-1
CDR3: ASRNSDRHNEQF

V: TRBV11-1
J: TRBJ2-1
CDR3: ASAPRGRDNEQF

V: TRBV6-2/TRBV6-3
J: TRBJ2-6
CDR3: ASSYASSGANVLT

V: TRBV3-1/TRBV3-2
J: TRBJ1-6
CDR3: ASSQTGTGSSPLH

V: TRBV28
J: TRBJ2-2
CDR3: ASRQQGTGELF

V: TRBV3-1/TRBV3-2
J: TRBJ2-5
CDR3: ASSRTVETQY

V: TRBV7-2
J: TRBJ1-2
CDR3: ASSSLWEGQDGYT

V: TRBV3-1/TRBV3-2
J: TRBJ2-1
CDR3: ASSPGTSGGREQF

V: TRBV4-2
J: TRBJ2-3
CDR3: ASSQTMLAGVGDTQY

V: TRBV2
J: TRBJ1-2
CDR3: ASSEGGGGYT

V: TRBV4-3
J: TRBJ2-1
CDR3: ASSQEAGRSYNEQF

V: TRBV5-1
J: TRBJ1-4
CDR3: ASSGAGSGGEKLF

V: TRBV9
J: TRBJ2-5
CDR3: ASSVDGPETQY

V: TRBV20-1
J: TRBJ1-2
CDR3: SASKGLYGYT

V: TRBV19
J: TRBJ1-6
CDR3: ASSIRRGTSPLH

V: TRBV9
J: TRBJ2-3
CDR3: ASTISGGITDTQY

V: TRBV2
J: TRBJ2-7
CDR3: ASSEAVLTYEQY

V: TRBV7-6
J: TRBJ2-2
CDR3: ASSSRPSSNTGELF